These 2 T cell receptor beta chains were sequenced from one sample in a study of cytomegalovirus exposure and HLA in healthy donors. Using immunoSEQ multiplex PCR, the repertoire was profiled, and TCRdb retains in-frame clones only, with some absent. The sample records under 350,000 clones, about 86% being singletons. Source material: PBMCs. These TCRs come from a woman between 18 and 29 years old in good health and CMV-seronegative.

The chain links TRBV5-4 to TRBJ2-5, with D possibly being TRBD2 (5 bases). CDR1 and CDR2 (germline): SGHNT, YYREEE (reference sequence). Trimming stripped 0 bases from V and 0 bases from J, with 9 bases between. The CDR3 length is 15 residues. DNA of the CDR3: TGTGCCAGCAGCTTGGGACTAACGTACCAAGAGACCCAGTACTTC. Amino acid sequence: CASSLGLTYQETQYF.

V is TRBV27 and J is TRBJ2-1, with 7 bases matching TRBD1. Germline V gene lookup returns CDR1 MNHEY and CDR2 SMNVEV (reference sequence). Trimming took 0 bases from V and 8 from J; bases not matched to a gene: 7. This CDR3 is 15 amino acids long. Here the CDR3 reads CASSLSVTGYHEQFF. CDR3 nucleotide sequence: TGTGCCAGCAGTTTATCGGTGACAGGGTATCATGAGCAGTTCTTC.